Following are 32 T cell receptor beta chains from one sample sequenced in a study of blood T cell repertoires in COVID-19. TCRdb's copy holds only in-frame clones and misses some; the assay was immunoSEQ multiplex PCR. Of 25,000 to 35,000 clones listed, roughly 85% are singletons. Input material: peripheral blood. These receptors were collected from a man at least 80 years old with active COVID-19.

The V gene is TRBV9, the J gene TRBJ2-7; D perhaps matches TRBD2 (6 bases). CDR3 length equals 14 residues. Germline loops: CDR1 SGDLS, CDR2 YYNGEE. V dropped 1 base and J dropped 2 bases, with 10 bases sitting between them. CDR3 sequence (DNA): TGTGCCAGCAGCGTAAGGGACTGGGCCTACGAGCAGTACTTC. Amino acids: CASSVRDWAYEQYF.

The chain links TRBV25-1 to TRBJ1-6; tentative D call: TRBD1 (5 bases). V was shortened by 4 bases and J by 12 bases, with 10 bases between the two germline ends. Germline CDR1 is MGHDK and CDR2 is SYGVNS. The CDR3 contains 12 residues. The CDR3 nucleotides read TGTGCCAGCAGTGCACGGGGACTACCCCTCCACTTT. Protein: CASSARGLPLHF.

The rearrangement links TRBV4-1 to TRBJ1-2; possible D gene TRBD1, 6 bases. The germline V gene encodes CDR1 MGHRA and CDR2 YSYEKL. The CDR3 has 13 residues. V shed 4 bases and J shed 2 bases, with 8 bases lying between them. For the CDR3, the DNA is TGCGCCAGCAGCCGTCAGGGGAACTATGGCTACACCTTC. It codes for CASSRQGNYGYTF.

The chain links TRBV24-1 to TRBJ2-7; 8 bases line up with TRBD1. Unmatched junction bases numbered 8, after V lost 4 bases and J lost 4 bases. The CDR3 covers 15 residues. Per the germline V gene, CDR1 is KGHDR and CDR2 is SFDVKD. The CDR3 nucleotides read TGTGCCACCAGTGACCAGGGGGCGGGATGGTACGAGCAGTACTTC. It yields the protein CATSDQGAGWYEQYF.

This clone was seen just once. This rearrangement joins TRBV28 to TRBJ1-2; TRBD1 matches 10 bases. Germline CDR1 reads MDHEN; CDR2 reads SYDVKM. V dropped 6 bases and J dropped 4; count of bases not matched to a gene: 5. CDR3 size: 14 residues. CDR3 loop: CASRRQGAGYGYTF. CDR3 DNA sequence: TGTGCCAGCAGACGACAGGGGGCCGGCTATGGCTACACCTTC.

In DNA, the CDR3 is TGTGCCACCCATAGCGGGGACTCCTACGAGCAGTACTTC. As protein: CATHSGDSYEQYF. This sequence joins TRBV19 and TRBJ2-7, with 8 bases fitting TRBD2. V trimming: 10 bases; J trimming: 0 bases; junction bases outside the gene matches: 5. The length of the CDR3 is 13 residues. Germline CDR1 reads LNHDA; CDR2 reads SQIVND (reference sequence).

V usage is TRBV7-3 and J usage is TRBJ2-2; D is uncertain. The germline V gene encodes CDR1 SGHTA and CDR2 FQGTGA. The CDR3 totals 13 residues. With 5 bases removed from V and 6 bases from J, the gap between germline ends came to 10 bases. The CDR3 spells CASSMISPGELFF. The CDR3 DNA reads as TGTGCCAGCAGCATGATTAGCCCCGGGGAGCTGTTTTTT.

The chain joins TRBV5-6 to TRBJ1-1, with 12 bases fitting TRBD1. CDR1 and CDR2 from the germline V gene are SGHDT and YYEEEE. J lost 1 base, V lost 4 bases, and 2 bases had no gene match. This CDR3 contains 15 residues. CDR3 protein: CASSRDRGQNTEAFF. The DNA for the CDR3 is TGTGCCAGCAGCCGGGACAGGGGGCAGAACACTGAAGCTTTCTTT.

The CDR3 loop is CAPSGTQYF. The CDR3 DNA sequence: TGTGCCCCCTCGGGGACCCAGTACTTC. J is TRBJ2-5 and V is TRBV24-1; no definite D call. This CDR3 contains 9 residues. Germline-derived CDR1 and CDR2 are KGHDR and SFDVKD. V gave up 12 bases and J gave up 7 bases, with 8 bases separating them.

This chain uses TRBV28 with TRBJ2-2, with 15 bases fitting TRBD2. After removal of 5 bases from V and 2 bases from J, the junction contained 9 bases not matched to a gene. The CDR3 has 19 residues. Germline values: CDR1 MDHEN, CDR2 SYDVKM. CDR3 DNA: TGTGCCAGCAGTGGGGGACTAGCGGGGGGACATCCCAACACCGGGGAGCTGTTTTTT. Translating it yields CASSGGLAGGHPNTGELFF.

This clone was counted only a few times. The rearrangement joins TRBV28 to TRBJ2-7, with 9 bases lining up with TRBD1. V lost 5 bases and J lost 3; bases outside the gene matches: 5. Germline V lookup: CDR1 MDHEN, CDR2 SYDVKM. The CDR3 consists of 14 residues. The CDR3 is CASSTGGALYEQYF. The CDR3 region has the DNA TGTGCCAGCAGTACAGGGGGCGCGCTCTACGAGCAGTACTTC.

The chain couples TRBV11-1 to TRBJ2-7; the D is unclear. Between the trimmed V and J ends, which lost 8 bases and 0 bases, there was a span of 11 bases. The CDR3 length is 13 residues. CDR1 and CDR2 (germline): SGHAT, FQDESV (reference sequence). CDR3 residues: CASAGSASYEQYF. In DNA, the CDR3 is TGTGCCAGCGCAGGTTCAGCCTCCTACGAGCAGTACTTC.

The CDR3 coding sequence is TGTGCCAGCAGCTTATCAGGGGGAAAGAACACCGGGGAGCTGTTTTTT. Translating it yields CASSLSGGKNTGELFF. The genes are TRBV7-2 and TRBJ2-2, with TRBD1 identical over 7 bases. V lost 2 bases and J lost 1; bases outside the gene matches: 4. CDR1 and CDR2 from the germline V gene are SGHTA and FQGNSA. The CDR3 has 16 residues.

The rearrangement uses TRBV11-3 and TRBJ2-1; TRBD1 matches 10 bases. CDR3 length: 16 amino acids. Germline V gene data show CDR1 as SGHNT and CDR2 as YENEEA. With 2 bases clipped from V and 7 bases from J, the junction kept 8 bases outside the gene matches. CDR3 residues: CASSLRPGQGGNEQFF. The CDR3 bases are TGTGCCAGCAGCTTAAGGCCCGGACAGGGGGGGAATGAGCAGTTCTTC.

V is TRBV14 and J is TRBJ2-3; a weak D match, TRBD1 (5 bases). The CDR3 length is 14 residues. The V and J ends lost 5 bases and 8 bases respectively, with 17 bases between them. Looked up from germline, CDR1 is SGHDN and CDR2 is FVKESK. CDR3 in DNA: TGTGCCAGCAGCTTTCTTGGGGCCACGGGTACGCAGTATTTT. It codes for CASSFLGATGTQYF.

CDR3 bases: TGCGCCAGCAGCCTATCGCGGGGGCGTACTGAAGCTTTCTTT. Translated, it gives CASSLSRGRTEAFF. The chain couples TRBV4-3 to TRBJ1-1, with D possibly matching TRBD1 (6 bases). The length of the CDR3 is 14 residues. In germline, CDR1 is LGHNA, CDR2 YSLEER. Trimming took 4 bases from V and 5 from J, leaving 14 bases between them.

The CDR3 loop reads CASSWTISGGANEQFF. For the CDR3, the DNA is TGCGCCAGCAGCTGGACAATTAGCGGGGGGGCGAATGAGCAGTTCTTC. J is TRBJ2-1 and V is TRBV5-1, with 11 bases identical to TRBD2. V shed 3 bases and J 7 bases; nucleotides not matched to a gene: 9. CDR1 and CDR2 from the germline V gene are SGHRS and YFSETQ. This CDR3 has 16 residues.

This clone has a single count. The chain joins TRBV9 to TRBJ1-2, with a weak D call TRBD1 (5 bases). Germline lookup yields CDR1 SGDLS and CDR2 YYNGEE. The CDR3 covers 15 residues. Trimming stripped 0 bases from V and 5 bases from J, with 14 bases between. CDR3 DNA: TGTGCCAGCAGCGTAGATGACAGACCTTCTTATGGCTACACCTTC. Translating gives CASSVDDRPSYGYTF.

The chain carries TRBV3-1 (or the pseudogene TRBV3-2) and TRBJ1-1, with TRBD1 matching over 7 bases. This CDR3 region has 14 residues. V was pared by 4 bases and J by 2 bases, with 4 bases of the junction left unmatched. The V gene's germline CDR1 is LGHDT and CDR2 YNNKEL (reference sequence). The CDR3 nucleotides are TGTGCCAGCAGCCCAAGGGACAGAAACACTGAAGCTTTCTTT. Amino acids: CASSPRDRNTEAFF.

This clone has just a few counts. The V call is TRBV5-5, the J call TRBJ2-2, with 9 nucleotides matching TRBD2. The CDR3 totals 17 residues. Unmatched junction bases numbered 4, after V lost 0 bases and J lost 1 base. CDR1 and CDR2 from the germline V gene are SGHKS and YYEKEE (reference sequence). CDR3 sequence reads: CASSLGLAGVNTGELFF. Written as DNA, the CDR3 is TGTGCCAGCAGCTTGGGGTTAGCGGGGGTGAACACCGGGGAGCTGTTTTTT.

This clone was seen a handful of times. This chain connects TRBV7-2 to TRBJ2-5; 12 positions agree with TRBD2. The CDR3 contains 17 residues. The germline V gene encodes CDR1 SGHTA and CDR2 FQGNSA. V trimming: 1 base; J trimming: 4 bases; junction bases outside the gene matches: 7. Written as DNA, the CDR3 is TGTGCCAGCAGCTTAGGGCTAGCGGGGGGGCCGGGAGAGACCCAGTACTTC. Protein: CASSLGLAGGPGETQYF.

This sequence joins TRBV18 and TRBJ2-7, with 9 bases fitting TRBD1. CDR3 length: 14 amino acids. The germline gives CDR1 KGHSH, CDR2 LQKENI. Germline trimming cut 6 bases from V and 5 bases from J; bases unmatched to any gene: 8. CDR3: CASSAGTGTNEQYF. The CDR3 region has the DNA TGTGCCAGCTCTGCCGGGACAGGGACTAACGAGCAGTACTTC.

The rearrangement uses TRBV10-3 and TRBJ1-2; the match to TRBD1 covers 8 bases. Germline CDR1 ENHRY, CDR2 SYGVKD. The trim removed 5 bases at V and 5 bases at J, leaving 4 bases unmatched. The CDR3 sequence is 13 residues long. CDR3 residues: CAISHRGEYGYTF. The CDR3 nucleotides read TGTGCCATCAGTCACAGGGGGGAGTATGGCTACACCTTC.

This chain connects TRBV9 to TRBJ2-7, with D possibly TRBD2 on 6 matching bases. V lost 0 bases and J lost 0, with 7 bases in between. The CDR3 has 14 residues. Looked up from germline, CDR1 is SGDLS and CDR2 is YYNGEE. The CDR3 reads CASSVDGGSYEQYF. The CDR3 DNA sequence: TGTGCCAGCAGCGTAGACGGGGGCTCCTACGAGCAGTACTTC.

In DNA, the CDR3 is TGTGCCAGTAAGCGAAGCTCCTACGAGCAGTACTTC. Translated: CASKRSSYEQYF. The chain recombines TRBV28 with TRBJ2-7; D is unresolved. CDR3 length: 12 amino acids. Germline V gene data show CDR1 as MDHEN and CDR2 as SYDVKM. The ends were cut back, 9 bases at V and 0 bases at J, with 9 bases in the middle. The entire variable domain, with the rest obtained from reference TRBV28 and TRBJ2-7, is as follows: DVKVTQSSRYLVKRTGEKVFLECVQDMDHENMFWYRQDPGLGLRLIYFSYDVKMKEKGDIPEGYSVSREKKERFSLILESASTNQTSMYLCASKRSSYEQYFGPGTRLTVT.

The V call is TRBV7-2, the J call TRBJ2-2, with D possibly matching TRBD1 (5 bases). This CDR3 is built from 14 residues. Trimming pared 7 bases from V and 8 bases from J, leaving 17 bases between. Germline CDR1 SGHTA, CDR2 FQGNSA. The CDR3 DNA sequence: TGTGCCAGCACCGAGACAGTCCCCAGGGGGGAGCTGTTTTTT. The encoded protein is CASTETVPRGELFF. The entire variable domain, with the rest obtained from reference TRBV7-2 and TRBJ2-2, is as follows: GAGVSQSPSNKVTEKGKDVELRCDPISGHTALYWYRQSLGQGLEFLIYFQGNSAPDKSGLPSDRFSAERTGGSVSTLTIQRTQQEDSAVYLCASTETVPRGELFFGEGSRLTVL.

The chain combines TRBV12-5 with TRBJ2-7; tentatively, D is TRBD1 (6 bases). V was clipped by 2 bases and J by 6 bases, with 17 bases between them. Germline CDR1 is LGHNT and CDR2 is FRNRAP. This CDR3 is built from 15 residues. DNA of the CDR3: TGTGCTAGTGGTTTGAGACCAACAGGGTCTGGCGAGCAGTACTTC. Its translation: CASGLRPTGSGEQYF.

Written as DNA, the CDR3 is TGCGCCAGCAGCCCAGGGAGGACAGGCGGGGGGACTGAAGCTTTCTTT. Its translation is CASSPGRTGGGTEAFF. The V and J genes are TRBV5-1 and TRBJ1-1, with 7 nucleotides matching TRBD1. The CDR3 spans 16 residues. Germline CDR1 SGHRS, CDR2 YFSETQ. Unmatched junction bases numbered 14, after V lost 4 bases and J lost 5 bases.

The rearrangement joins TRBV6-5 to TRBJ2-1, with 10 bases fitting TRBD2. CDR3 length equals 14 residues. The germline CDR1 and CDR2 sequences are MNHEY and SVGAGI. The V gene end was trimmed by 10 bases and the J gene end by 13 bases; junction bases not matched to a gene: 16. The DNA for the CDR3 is TGTGCCATCACTCAGCGGGGGGGGACCTCAAGACAGTTCTTC. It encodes CAITQRGGTSRQFF.

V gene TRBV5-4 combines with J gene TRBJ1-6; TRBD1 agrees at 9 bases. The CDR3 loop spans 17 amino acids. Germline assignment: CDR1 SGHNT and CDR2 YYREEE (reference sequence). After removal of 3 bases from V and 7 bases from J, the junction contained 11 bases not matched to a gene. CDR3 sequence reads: CASSSDWDRAGNSPLHF. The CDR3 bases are TGTGCCAGCAGCTCAGACTGGGACAGGGCTGGAAATTCACCCCTCCACTTT.

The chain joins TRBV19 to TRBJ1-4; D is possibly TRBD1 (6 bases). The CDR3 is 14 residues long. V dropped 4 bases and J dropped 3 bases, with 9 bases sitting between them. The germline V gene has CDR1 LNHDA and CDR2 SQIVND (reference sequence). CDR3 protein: CASSTGAANEKLFF. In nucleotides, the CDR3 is TGTGCCAGTAGTACAGGGGCGGCTAATGAAAAACTGTTTTTT.

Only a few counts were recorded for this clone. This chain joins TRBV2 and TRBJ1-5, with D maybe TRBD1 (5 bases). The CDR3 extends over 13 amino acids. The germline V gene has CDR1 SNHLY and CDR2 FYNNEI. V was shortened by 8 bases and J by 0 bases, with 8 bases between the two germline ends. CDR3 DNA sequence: TGTGCCAGCCGTGGGGCTAGCAATCAGCCCCAGCATTTT. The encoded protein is CASRGASNQPQHF.